This is a list of T cell receptor beta chains from one sample in a study of blood T cell repertoires in COVID-19. Assay: immunoSEQ multiplex PCR; the TCRdb copy retains only in-frame clones and omits some. The sample has 100,000 to 120,000 clones; approximately 68% are singletons. Sample: peripheral blood. Receptors were obtained from a woman in her fifties or sixties with acute or convalescent COVID-19. The CDR3 runs from the conserved cysteine through the conserved F or W. Each record gives: CDR3 DNA, CDR3 protein, D gene, J gene, V gene, clone size. The D gene is left open where the match is weak. Rows may omit the clone size; those that give it use once, few, many or a size class.

TGTGCCAGCAGTTCTCAAGGGGTGAACAAAAACATTCAGTACTTC,CASSSQGVNKNIQYF,NA,TRBJ2-4,TRBV6-2/TRBV6-3,NA
TGTGCCAGCAGCCCCAGGGACAGGGAAAACACTGAAGCTTTCTTT,CASSPRDRENTEAFF,TRBD1,TRBJ1-1,TRBV7-9,NA
TGTGCCAGCAGCTCACAGGGTGATCTCGAGCAGTACTTC,CASSSQGDLEQYF,NA,TRBJ2-7,TRBV5-4,few
TGCGCCAGCAGCCCAGGGCCTGCCTATAATTCACCCCTCCACTTT,CASSPGPAYNSPLHF,NA,TRBJ1-6,TRBV5-1,NA
TGTGCCACCAGCCGGGGACAGGGCTACGAGCAGTACTTC,CATSRGQGYEQYF,TRBD1,TRBJ2-7,TRBV6-5,few
TGTGCCACCATCGGACAGGGAGTCGGTCGCAACACCATATATTTT,CATIGQGVGRNTIYF,TRBD1,TRBJ1-3,TRBV19,NA
TGTGCCAGTAGTGCCTTAGACAGGGCTGAAAAACTGTTTTTT,CASSALDRAEKLFF,TRBD1,TRBJ1-4,TRBV19,NA
TGTGCCAGCAGCCAGCAGACTAGCGTGTCCACAGATACGCAGTATTTT,CASSQQTSVSTDTQYF,TRBD2,TRBJ2-3,TRBV4-2,NA
TGTGCCAGCTGCCAGGGCTTTAATTCACCCCTCCACTTT,CASCQGFNSPLHF,NA,TRBJ1-6,TRBV6-5,NA
TGTGCCAGCAGTTACTTGCACAGGTCCCCCTATGGCTACACCTTC,CASSYLHRSPYGYTF,NA,TRBJ1-2,TRBV6-5,NA
TGTGCCAGCTCACCATTTGTCAGTCGGCCCCAGCATTTT,CASSPFVSRPQHF,NA,TRBJ1-5,TRBV18,NA
TGTGCCAGCAGCTTCAACAGGGGAATTACGTACGAGCAGTACTTC,CASSFNRGITYEQYF,TRBD1,TRBJ2-7,TRBV11-2,NA
TGTGCCAGCAGCTCAGGCGGGATGCTAGATAATTCACCCCTCCACTTT,CASSSGGMLDNSPLHF,NA,TRBJ1-6,TRBV7-2,NA
TGTGCCAGCAGCCAGGGACCGGGACAGGGAGGGTATGGCTACACCTTC,CASSQGPGQGGYGYTF,TRBD1,TRBJ1-2,TRBV3-1/TRBV3-2,NA
TGTGCCAGTAGTGGTTCATCAGGGAGGTTGGGAGAGACCCAGTACTTC,CASSGSSGRLGETQYF,NA,TRBJ2-5,TRBV19,NA
TGTGCCATCAGCGTTGGGGGGGGCGACTATGGCTACACCTTC,CAISVGGGDYGYTF,NA,TRBJ1-2,TRBV10-3,NA
TGTGCCAGTATCCGGGACAGCTATAATTCACCCCTCCACTTT,CASIRDSYNSPLHF,TRBD1,TRBJ1-6,TRBV19,few
TGTGCCAGCAGGCAGGAGGCCCTCACCGGGGAGCTGTTTTTT,CASRQEALTGELFF,NA,TRBJ2-2,TRBV6-4,NA
TGTGCCAGCAGCTTGGCTAGCGGGGGGGCTATAGATACGCAGTATTTT,CASSLASGGAIDTQYF,TRBD2,TRBJ2-3,TRBV7-2,NA
TGTGCCAGCAGCTTAGGGACAGCGGGCACTGAAGCTTTCTTT,CASSLGTAGTEAFF,TRBD1,TRBJ1-1,TRBV3-1/TRBV3-2,NA
TGTGCCAGCAGCCAAGAGAACAGGGCGGGCAATCAGCCCCAGCATTTT,CASSQENRAGNQPQHF,NA,TRBJ1-5,TRBV4-2,NA
TGTGCCAGCAGTGAAGCCAGGGTTCAGCCCCAGCATTTT,CASSEARVQPQHF,NA,TRBJ1-5,TRBV2,NA
TGTGCCAGCAGCTCCCTCGGCGGGGGGAACACCGGGGAGCTGTTTTTT,CASSSLGGGNTGELFF,TRBD2,TRBJ2-2,TRBV7-8,NA
TGTGCCAGCAGCCAAGACCACAGGTCAGGAAGCTCCTACAATGAGCAGTTCTTC,CASSQDHRSGSSYNEQFF,NA,TRBJ2-1,TRBV3-1/TRBV3-2,NA
TGTGCCAGCATCCGGACATCGGAAAAACTGTTTTTT,CASIRTSEKLFF,NA,TRBJ1-4,TRBV2,NA
TGTGCCAGCAAGGAACGGACAGGGAGAAGAAACACTGAAGCTTTCTTT,CASKERTGRRNTEAFF,TRBD1,TRBJ1-1,TRBV2,NA
TGTGCCTCCAGGCGGAGGCTGGGGGCTTTCTTT,CASRRRLGAFF,NA,TRBJ1-1,TRBV30,NA
TGTGCCAGCAGCTTGGGGGCAAGGGGAACTGAAGCTTTCTTT,CASSLGARGTEAFF,NA,TRBJ1-1,TRBV7-2,few
TGTGCCAGCAGCTTGTTATCAGGACAGGGGGCTGTCTATGGCTACACCTTC,CASSLLSGQGAVYGYTF,TRBD1,TRBJ1-2,TRBV5-5,NA
TGTGCCAGCAGCTTGGAACAGCACTACGAGCAGTACTTC,CASSLEQHYEQYF,NA,TRBJ2-7,TRBV7-2,once
TGCGCCAGCAGCTTGGTTGCAGGGTCCGGAAACACCATATATTTT,CASSLVAGSGNTIYF,NA,TRBJ1-3,TRBV5-1,NA
TGTGCCAGAACGGGACAGGAGTACAATGAGCAGTTCTTC,CARTGQEYNEQFF,TRBD1,TRBJ2-1,TRBV6-4,once
TGTGCCAGCAGGACAGGGGGCGTTGAAGCTTTCTTT,CASRTGGVEAFF,TRBD1,TRBJ1-1,TRBV12-3/TRBV12-4,NA
TGTGCCAGCAGCTCCGGGACTAGGGACACCGGGGAGCTGTTTTTT,CASSSGTRDTGELFF,TRBD2,TRBJ2-2,TRBV3-1/TRBV3-2,NA
TGTGCCAGCAGCTTAGCTTCCAGGGGGCGAGGAGAGACCCAGTACTTC,CASSLASRGRGETQYF,TRBD1,TRBJ2-5,TRBV11-2,NA
TGCGCCAGCAAAACCCGGACTGGGACTAGCGGGGTAAGATTCCAAGAGACCCAGTACTTC,CASKTRTGTSGVRFQETQYF,TRBD2,TRBJ2-5,TRBV10-1,few
TGTGCCACCAGTGATCGTTACAGGGGCGATGGCTACACCTTC,CATSDRYRGDGYTF,TRBD1,TRBJ1-2,TRBV24-1,NA
TGTGCCAGCAGTGCGGGACAGGGGATTTCACCCCTCCACTTT,CASSAGQGISPLHF,TRBD1,TRBJ1-6,TRBV7-2,NA
TGCGCCAGCAGCTTGGGCAGGGTCACTAATTCACCCCTCCACTTT,CASSLGRVTNSPLHF,NA,TRBJ1-6,TRBV5-1,NA
TGTGCCAGCAGTTACTCGATGGGAACCGGGGGAAAACTGTTTTTT,CASSYSMGTGGKLFF,NA,TRBJ1-4,TRBV6-5,NA
TGTGCCATCAGTCCCAACATGAACACTGAAGCTTTCTTT,CAISPNMNTEAFF,NA,TRBJ1-1,TRBV10-3,few
TGTGCCAGCTCACTAGCCAGGGATAGCAATCAGCCCCAGCATTTT,CASSLARDSNQPQHF,NA,TRBJ1-5,TRBV18,NA
TGTGCCAGCAGCTTCGACCGGGACAGGGGGTCCGAAGCTTTCTTT,CASSFDRDRGSEAFF,TRBD1,TRBJ1-1,TRBV7-9,NA
TGTGCCAGCAGCCGGACCAGGGGGTCGGGCAATGAGCAGTTCTTC,CASSRTRGSGNEQFF,TRBD1,TRBJ2-1,TRBV7-2,NA
TGCGCCAGCAGCGTTCAGGAGAACACTGAAGCTTTCTTT,CASSVQENTEAFF,NA,TRBJ1-1,TRBV5-1,few
TGTGCCACCTCGGAGGGACAGGGGGCATTGGAGACCCAGTACTTC,CATSEGQGALETQYF,TRBD1,TRBJ2-5,TRBV10-3,NA
TGTGCCAGCAGCACTGGGACAGCTCCCTACGAGCAGTACTTC,CASSTGTAPYEQYF,TRBD1,TRBJ2-7,TRBV5-5,NA
TGTGCCAGCAGTGGACAGGGGGGGAAGACGACCCAGTACTTC,CASSGQGGKTTQYF,TRBD1,TRBJ2-5,TRBV2,NA
TGTGCCAGCAGCCAAGGGGGCGAGACCCAGTACTTC,CASSQGGETQYF,TRBD1,TRBJ2-5,TRBV6-2/TRBV6-3,few
TGTGCCAGCAGCGTTACTAGCGGGAACCAAGAGACCCAGTACTTC,CASSVTSGNQETQYF,TRBD2,TRBJ2-5,TRBV9,NA
TGTGCCAGCACCGGAAGCCGACAGGCCATCTTC,CASTGSRQAIF,NA,TRBJ1-2,TRBV6-5,NA